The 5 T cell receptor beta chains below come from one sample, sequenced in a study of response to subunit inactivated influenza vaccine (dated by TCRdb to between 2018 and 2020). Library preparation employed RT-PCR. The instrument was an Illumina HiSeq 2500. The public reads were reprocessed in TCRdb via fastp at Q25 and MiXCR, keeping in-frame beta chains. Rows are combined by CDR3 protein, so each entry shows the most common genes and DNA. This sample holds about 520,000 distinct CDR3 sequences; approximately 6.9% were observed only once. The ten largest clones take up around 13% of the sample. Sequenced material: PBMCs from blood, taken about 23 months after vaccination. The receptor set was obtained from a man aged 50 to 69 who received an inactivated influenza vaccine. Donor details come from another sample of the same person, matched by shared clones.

The CDR3 bases are TGCAGTGCTAGTCGGGGGTATCAGCCCCAGCATTTT. Translation gives CSASRGYQPQHF. The chain employs TRBV20-1 and TRBJ1-5, with a possible D match to TRBD1 (5 bases). Germline V gene sequence: CDR1 DFQATT, CDR2 SNEGSKA (reference sequence). The CDR3 totals 12 residues. V lost 3 bases, J lost 5 bases, and 8 bases lay in between.

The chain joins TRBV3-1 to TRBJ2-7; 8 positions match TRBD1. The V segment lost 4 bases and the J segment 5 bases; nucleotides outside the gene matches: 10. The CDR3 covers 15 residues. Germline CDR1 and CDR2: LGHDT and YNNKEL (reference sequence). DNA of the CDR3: TGTGCCAGCAGCCGTACCGGGACAGGAGATCACGAGCAGTACTTC. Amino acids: CASSRTGTGDHEQYF.

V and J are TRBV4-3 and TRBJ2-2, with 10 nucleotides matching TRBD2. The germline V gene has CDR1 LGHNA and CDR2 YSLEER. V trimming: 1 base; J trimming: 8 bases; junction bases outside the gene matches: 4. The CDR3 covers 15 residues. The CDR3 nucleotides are TGCGCCAGCAGCCAAGCTAGCGGGAGAGTAGGGGAGCTGTTTTTT. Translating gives CASSQASGRVGELFF.

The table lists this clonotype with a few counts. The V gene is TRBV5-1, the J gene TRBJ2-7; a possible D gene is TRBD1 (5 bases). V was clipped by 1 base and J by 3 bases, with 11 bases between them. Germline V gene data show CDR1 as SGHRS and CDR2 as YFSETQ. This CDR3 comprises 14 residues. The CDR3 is CASSLLQAHYEQYF. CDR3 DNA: TGCGCCAGCAGCTTGCTACAGGCCCACTACGAGCAGTACTTC.

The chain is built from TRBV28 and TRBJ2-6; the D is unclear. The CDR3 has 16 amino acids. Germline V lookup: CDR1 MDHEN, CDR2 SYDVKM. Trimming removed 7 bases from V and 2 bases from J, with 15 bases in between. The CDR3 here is CASTQRHSTGANVLTF. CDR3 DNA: TGTGCCAGCACTCAAAGGCATTCCACTGGGGCCAACGTCCTGACTTTC.